Below, 27 T cell receptor beta chains from the same sample are listed, as sequenced in a study of blood T cell repertoires in COVID-19. The assay was immunoSEQ multiplex PCR, and TCRdb's table has in-frame clones only and misses some. The sample shows about 250,000 clones, 88% of them seen only once. Sequences were obtained from peripheral blood. The receptors here all came from a woman between 25 and 40 years old with COVID-19, enrolled during active disease.

The V gene is TRBV5-6, the J gene TRBJ2-1, with 8 bases identical to TRBD2. The CDR3 consists of 17 residues. Germline V gene sequence: CDR1 SGHDT, CDR2 YYEEEE. The J segment lost 0 bases and the V segment lost 2 bases, leaving 7 bases of the junction unmatched. The DNA for the CDR3 is TGTGCCAGCAGCTTTTTGCGGGAGGCCTTCTCCTACAATGAGCAGTTCTTC. This gives the protein CASSFLREAFSYNEQFF.

This clone was observed a handful of times. The genes are TRBV7-6 and TRBJ2-7; D is perhaps TRBD1 (6 bases). V was clipped by 1 base and J by 0 bases, with 10 bases between them. CDR3 length equals 15 residues. Germline V CDR1 and CDR2: SGHVS, FNYEAQ. CDR3 nucleotides: TGTGCCAGCAGCTTAGTAACGGACAGCTCCTACGAGCAGTACTTC. Residues: CASSLVTDSSYEQYF.

V and J are TRBV28 and TRBJ2-5; D gene unclear. V lost 6 bases and J 1 base, leaving 9 bases between the germline ends. The CDR3 contains 13 residues. Germline-derived CDR1 and CDR2 are MDHEN and SYDVKM. In DNA form, the CDR3 reads TGTGCCAGCAGACCTGGCCCCCAAGAGACCCAGTACTTC. This translates into CASRPGPQETQYF. Using reference TRBV28 and TRBJ2-5 for the parts outside the CDR3, the full variable domain is DVKVTQSSRYLVKRTGEKVFLECVQDMDHENMFWYRQDPGLGLRLIYFSYDVKMKEKGDIPEGYSVSREKKERFSLILESASTNQTSMYLCASRPGPQETQYFGPGTRLLVL.

This clone has just one count. The same CDR3 can be traced to other DNA sequences in this sample. This chain joins TRBV28 and TRBJ1-5, with TRBD1 matching 8 bases. There are 14 residues in the CDR3. The germline V gene encodes CDR1 MDHEN and CDR2 SYDVKM. The junction had 11 bases not matched to a gene; V was cut back by 9 bases and J by 7 bases. The CDR3 DNA reads as TGTGCCAGTATTAAGCAGGGGGCGAAGCAGCCCCAGCATTTT. As protein: CASIKQGAKQPQHF.

The CDR3 protein is CASSYTSGPYEQYF. The DNA for the CDR3 is TGTGCCAGCAGTTATACTAGCGGACCCTACGAGCAGTACTTC. The J gene is TRBJ2-7, the V gene TRBV7-2; 8 bases are shared with TRBD2. The V gene's germline CDR1 is SGHTA and CDR2 FQGNSA. The J segment lost 2 bases and the V segment lost 6 bases, leaving 6 bases of the junction unmatched. The CDR3 runs to 14 residues.

The chain is built from TRBV7-9 and TRBJ2-3; 10 bases map to TRBD2. The CDR3 is made up of 14 amino acids. V shed 5 bases and J 3 bases; nucleotides not matched to a gene: 2. Germline assignment: CDR1 SEHNR and CDR2 FQNEAQ (reference sequence). DNA for the CDR3: TGTGCCAGCAGCCCTAGCGGGGGTACAGATACGCAGTATTTT. It specifies CASSPSGGTDTQYF.

This clone came up once. The V call is TRBV1, the J call TRBJ1-5; the D call TRBD1 from the table was never checked on the DNA. TRBV1 is labeled a pseudogene. This CDR3 comprises 21 residues. CDR3 coding DNA: TGCACCAGCAGCCTGACCGGCCTAGAGAGACAGCCTATCATAGCAAGTCAGCCCCAGCATTTT. It is translated as CTSSLTGLERQPIIASQPQHF.

On this clone: The germline gene is not matched at one end of the junction; a read error may be the cause. The gene calls are TRBV7-7 and TRBJ2-1, with D perhaps matching TRBD2 (5 bases). The CDR3 has 16 residues. Germline V gene sequence: CDR1 SSHAT, CDR2 FNYEAQ (reference sequence). The CDR3: CASSLDWTGSYNEQFF. The CDR3 bases are TGTGCTAGCAGCTTAGACTGGACTGGCTCCTACAATGAGCAGTTCTTC. The full variable domain, completed using reference TRBV7-7 and TRBJ2-1, is GAGVSQSPRYKVTKRGQDVTLRCDPISSHATLYWYQQALGQGPEFLTYFNYEAQPDKSGLPSDRFSAERPEGSISTLTIQRTEQRDSAMYRCASSLDWTGSYNEQFFGPGTRLTVL.

The chain recombines TRBV12-5 with TRBJ2-2; 11 nucleotides line up with TRBD2. This CDR3 has 17 residues. Per germline, CDR1 LGHNT and CDR2 FRNRAP. The trim removed 6 bases at V and 2 bases at J, leaving 8 bases unmatched. CDR3 DNA sequence: TGTGCTAGTGGCCATATGGGACTAGCGGATAACACCGGGGAGCTGTTTTTT. As protein: CASGHMGLADNTGELFF. The full variable domain, with the rest looked up from reference TRBV12-5 and TRBJ2-2, is DARVTQTPRHKVTEMGQEVTMRCQPILGHNTVFWYRQTMMQGLELLAYFRNRAPLDDSGMPKDRFSAEMPDATLATLKIQPSEPRDSAVYFCASGHMGLADNTGELFFGEGSRLTVL.

This clone appeared a single time. The rearrangement joins TRBV5-4 to TRBJ2-3; D is undetermined. CDR1 is SGHNT and CDR2 is YYREEE in the germline V gene (reference sequence). V was pared by 1 base and J by 0 bases, with 12 bases between. This CDR3 comprises 16 residues. CDR3 region: CASSLRASSSTDTQYF. As DNA, the CDR3 is TGTGCCAGCAGCTTGCGAGCCTCTTCTAGCACAGATACGCAGTATTTT.

The V and J genes are TRBV25-1 and TRBJ2-5; 9 positions match TRBD1. Germline V gives CDR1 MGHDK, CDR2 SYGVNS. V shed 8 bases and J 5 bases; nucleotides not matched to a gene: 0. The length of the CDR3 is 11 residues. CDR3 residues: CASDRGETQYF. CDR3 coding DNA: TGTGCCAGCGACAGGGGGGAGACCCAGTACTTC. Based on the CDR3 plus reference TRBV25-1 and TRBJ2-5, the full variable domain is EADIYQTPRYLVIGTGKKITLECSQTMGHDKMYWYQQDPGMELHLIHYSYGVNSTEKGDLSSESTVSRIRTEHFPLTLESARPSHTSQYLCASDRGETQYFGPGTRLLVL.

This chain uses TRBV6-1 with TRBJ2-7, with a possible D match to TRBD1 (5 bases). Germline V lookup: CDR1 MNHNS, CDR2 SASEGT. This CDR3 is 14 amino acids long. V was cut by 2 bases and J by 2 bases, with 10 bases left in between. CDR3 sequence: CASSEWAGTYEQYF. CDR3 sequence (DNA): TGTGCCAGCAGTGAATGGGCAGGGACCTACGAGCAGTACTTC.

This rearrangement joins TRBV5-4 to TRBJ2-6; tentative D call: TRBD2 (6 bases). This CDR3 region has 16 residues. The germline V gene has CDR1 SGHNT and CDR2 YYREEE (reference sequence). V dropped 4 bases and J dropped 0 bases, with 11 bases sitting between them. CDR3 in amino acids: CASSPGLSSGANVLTF. In DNA form, the CDR3 reads TGTGCCAGCAGCCCAGGACTATCCTCTGGGGCCAACGTCCTGACTTTC.

V and J are TRBV5-1 and TRBJ1-1, with 10 bases fitting TRBD1. J gave up 4 bases and V 4 bases, and 10 bases lay outside the gene matches. In germline, CDR1 is SGHRS, CDR2 YFSETQ. The CDR3 is made up of 16 amino acids. For the CDR3, the DNA is TGCGCCAGCAGCGCGGACCTGGGACAGGGGACCACTGAAGCTTTCTTT. This encodes CASSADLGQGTTEAFF.

The gene calls are TRBV6-8 and TRBJ2-2; D may be TRBD2 (5 bases). Trimming took off 2 bases at V and 1 base at J, with 8 bases between the two ends. Germline-derived CDR1 and CDR2 are MNHGY and SAAAGT. The CDR3 is 15 amino acids. For the CDR3, the DNA is TGTGCCAGCAGTTACGACGGGAAGAACACCGGGGAGCTGTTTTTT. Translated, it gives CASSYDGKNTGELFF.

The CDR3 bases are TGCGCCAGCAGCCAAGAAGCGGGAGCTTACAATGAGCAGTTCTTC. It codes for CASSQEAGAYNEQFF. This sequence joins TRBV4-3 and TRBJ2-1; 8 positions agree with TRBD2. The ends lost 0 bases at V and 4 bases at J; junction bases unmatched: 2. This CDR3 contains 15 residues. Germline CDR1 reads LGHNA; CDR2 reads YSLEER.

This clone was recorded a few times. This chain joins TRBV27 and TRBJ2-7, with D perhaps matching TRBD1 (5 bases). V lost 5 bases and J lost 3, with 11 bases in between. Germline assignment: CDR1 MNHEY and CDR2 SMNVEV (reference sequence). CDR3 size: 13 residues. CDR3 in DNA: TGTGCCAGCAGTCGGACACCCGACTACGAGCAGTACTTC. Amino acids: CASSRTPDYEQYF.

J is TRBJ2-7 and V is TRBV19; TRBD1 agrees at 11 bases. J was trimmed by 3 bases and V by 3 bases; bases with no gene match: 4. The CDR3 has 15 amino acids. The germline CDR1 and CDR2 sequences are LNHDA and SQIVND (reference sequence). For the CDR3, the DNA is TGTGCCAGTAGTATGAAGGGACAGGGGGGCTACGAGCAGTACTTC. It specifies CASSMKGQGGYEQYF.

The chain uses TRBV19 and TRBJ1-4, with 7 bases matching TRBD1. Germline CDR1 LNHDA, CDR2 SQIVND (reference sequence). J was trimmed by 8 bases and V by 5 bases; bases with no gene match: 8. The CDR3 consists of 14 residues. CDR3 sequence reads: CASSVDRAREKLFF. The CDR3 coding sequence is TGTGCCAGTAGTGTCGACAGGGCGAGGGAAAAACTGTTTTTT.

The genes are TRBV19 and TRBJ2-7; no clear D gene. Per germline, CDR1 LNHDA and CDR2 SQIVND (reference sequence). V was cut by 5 bases and J by 0 bases, with 20 bases left in between. CDR3 length: 17 residues. In DNA, the CDR3 is TGTGCCAGTAGTCCGTTCCCCGAGGCTGCAAGCTCCTACGAGCAGTACTTC. Translation gives CASSPFPEAASSYEQYF.

This clone was found once. The V call is TRBV5-1, the J call TRBJ2-1; 11 bases match TRBD2. Trimming removed 7 bases from V and 5 bases from J; junction bases left unmatched: 5. This CDR3 comprises 14 residues. Germline V gene sequence: CDR1 SGHRS, CDR2 YFSETQ. The CDR3 sequence: CASELAGGNNEQFF. The CDR3 coding sequence is TGCGCCAGCGAGCTAGCGGGGGGCAACAATGAGCAGTTCTTC.

The V gene is TRBV3-1 (or the pseudogene TRBV3-2), the J gene TRBJ2-1, with D possibly being TRBD2 (5 bases). V lost 4 bases, J lost 9 bases, and 10 bases lay in between. Per germline, CDR1 LGHDT and CDR2 YNNKEL (reference sequence). The CDR3 contains 12 residues. CDR3 DNA: TGTGCCAGCAGCCCAGGACTCGGTGAGCAGTTCTTC. Its translation: CASSPGLGEQFF.

This clone was observed a few times. The rearrangement joins TRBV30 to TRBJ2-7, with D tentatively TRBD1 (5 bases). V lost 1 base, J lost 2 bases, and 9 bases lay in between. The germline gives CDR1 GTSNPN, CDR2 SVGIG (reference sequence). This CDR3 is 13 amino acids long. CDR3 region: CAWSDRRTYEQYV. Here the CDR3 DNA reads TGTGCCTGGAGTGACAGGCGAACCTACGAGCAGTACGTC.

The chain is built from TRBV27 and TRBJ1-6; 10 bases are shared with TRBD1. Per germline, CDR1 MNHEY and CDR2 SMNVEV (reference sequence). V shed 5 bases, J shed 14 bases, and the junction held 12 bases outside the gene matches. The CDR3 is made up of 15 amino acids. The CDR3 region has the DNA TGTGCCAGCAGTGAATACCGGGACAGGGGTTTCACCCTCCACTTT. Translated: CASSEYRDRGFTLHF.

The V and J genes are TRBV6-5 and TRBJ1-3; TRBD1 is a possible D gene (5 bases). V dropped 0 bases and J dropped 2 bases, with 8 bases sitting between them. The length of the CDR3 is 15 residues. The germline gives CDR1 MNHEY, CDR2 SVGAGI. As DNA, the CDR3 is TGTGCCAGCAGTTACTCGAAAGGGGCTGGAAACACCATATATTTT. This encodes CASSYSKGAGNTIYF.

V and J are TRBV28 and TRBJ2-3, with 7 bases fitting TRBD1. J was trimmed by 0 bases and V by 3 bases; bases with no gene match: 6. Germline CDR1 and CDR2: MDHEN and SYDVKM. This CDR3 spans 16 amino acids. The chain's CDR3 is CASSFRTGPSTDTQYF. The CDR3 DNA reads as TGTGCCAGCAGTTTTCGGACAGGACCTAGCACAGATACGCAGTATTTT.

The genes are TRBV10-3 and TRBJ2-5; 9 positions agree with TRBD2. V was clipped by 3 bases and J by 5 bases; unmatched bases: 7. Looked up from germline, CDR1 is ENHRY and CDR2 is SYGVKD. This CDR3 has 15 residues. The DNA for the CDR3 is TGTGCCATCAGTGACAGCGGGAGGCTGGTGGAGACCCAGTACTTC. It translates to CAISDSGRLVETQYF.